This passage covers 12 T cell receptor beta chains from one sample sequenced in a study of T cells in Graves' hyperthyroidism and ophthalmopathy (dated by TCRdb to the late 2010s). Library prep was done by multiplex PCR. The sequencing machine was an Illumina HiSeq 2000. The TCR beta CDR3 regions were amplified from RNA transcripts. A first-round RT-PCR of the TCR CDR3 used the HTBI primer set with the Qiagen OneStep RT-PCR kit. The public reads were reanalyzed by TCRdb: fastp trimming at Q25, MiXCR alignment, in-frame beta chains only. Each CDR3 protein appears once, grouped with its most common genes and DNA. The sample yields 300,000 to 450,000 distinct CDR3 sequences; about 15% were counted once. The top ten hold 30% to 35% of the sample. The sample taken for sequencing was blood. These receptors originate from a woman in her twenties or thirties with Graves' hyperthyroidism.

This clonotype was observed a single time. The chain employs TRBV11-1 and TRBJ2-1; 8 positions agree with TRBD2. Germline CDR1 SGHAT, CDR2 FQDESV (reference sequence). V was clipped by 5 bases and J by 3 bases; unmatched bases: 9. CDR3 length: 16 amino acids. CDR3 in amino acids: CASSPPSGSFYNEQFF. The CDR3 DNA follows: TGTGCCAGCAGCCCACCCAGCGGGAGTTTCTACAATGAGCAGTTCTTC. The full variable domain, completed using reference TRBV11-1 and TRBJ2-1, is EAEVAQSPRYKITEKSQAVAFWCDPISGHATLYWYRQILGQGPELLVQFQDESVVDDSQLPKDRFSAERLKGVDSTLKIQPAELGDSAMYLCASSPPSGSFYNEQFFGPGTRLTVL.

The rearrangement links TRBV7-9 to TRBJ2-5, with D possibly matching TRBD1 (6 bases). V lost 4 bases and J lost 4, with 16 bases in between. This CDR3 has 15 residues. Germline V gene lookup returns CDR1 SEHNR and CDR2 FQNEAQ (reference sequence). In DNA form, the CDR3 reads TGTGCCAGCAGCTCACTGATAGGGGGAGCAGAGACCCAGTACTTC. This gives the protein CASSSLIGGAETQYF. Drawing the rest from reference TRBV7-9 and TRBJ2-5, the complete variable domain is DTGVSQNPRHKITKRGQNVTFRCDPISEHNRLYWYRQTLGQGPEFLTYFQNEAQLEKSRLLSDRFSAERPKGSFSTLEIQRTEQGDSAMYLCASSSLIGGAETQYFGPGTRLLVL.

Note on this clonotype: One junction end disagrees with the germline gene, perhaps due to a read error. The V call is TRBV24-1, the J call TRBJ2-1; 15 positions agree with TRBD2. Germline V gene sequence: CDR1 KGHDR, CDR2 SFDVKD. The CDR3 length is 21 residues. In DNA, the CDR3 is TGTGTCACCAGTGACCCAACCACCGGGACTAGCGGGAGGACAGCCTACAATGAGCAGTTCTTC. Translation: CVTSDPTTGTSGRTAYNEQFF.

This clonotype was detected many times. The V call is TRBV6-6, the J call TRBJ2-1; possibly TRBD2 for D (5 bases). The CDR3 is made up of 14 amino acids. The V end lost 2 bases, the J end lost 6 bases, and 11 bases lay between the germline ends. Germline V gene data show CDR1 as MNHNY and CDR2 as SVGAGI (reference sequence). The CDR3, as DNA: TGTGCCAGCAGTTACCAGTCCAGCGGCAATGAGCAGTTCTTC. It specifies CASSYQSSGNEQFF.

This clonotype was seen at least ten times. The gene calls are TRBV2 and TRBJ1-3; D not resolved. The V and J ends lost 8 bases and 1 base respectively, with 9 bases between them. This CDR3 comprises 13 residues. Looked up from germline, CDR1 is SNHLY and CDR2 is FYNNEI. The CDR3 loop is CASRGESGNTIYF. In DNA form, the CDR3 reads TGTGCCAGCCGCGGGGAGTCTGGAAACACCATATATTTT.

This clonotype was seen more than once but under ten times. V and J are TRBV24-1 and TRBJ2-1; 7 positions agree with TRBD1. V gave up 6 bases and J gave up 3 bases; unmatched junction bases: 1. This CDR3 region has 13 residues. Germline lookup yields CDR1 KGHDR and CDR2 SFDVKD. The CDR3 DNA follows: TGTGCCACCAGTTGGACAGGCTACAATGAGCAGTTCTTC. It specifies CATSWTGYNEQFF.

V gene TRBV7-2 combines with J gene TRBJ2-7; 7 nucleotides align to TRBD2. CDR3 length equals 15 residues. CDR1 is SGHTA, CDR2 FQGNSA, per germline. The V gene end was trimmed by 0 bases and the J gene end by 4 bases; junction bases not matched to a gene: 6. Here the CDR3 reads CASSLAGWGGYEQYF. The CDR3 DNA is TGTGCCAGCAGCTTAGCGGGGTGGGGGGGGTACGAGCAGTACTTC. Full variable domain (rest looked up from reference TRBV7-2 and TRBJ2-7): GAGVSQSPSNKVTEKGKDVELRCDPISGHTALYWYRQSLGQGLEFLIYFQGNSAPDKSGLPSDRFSAERTGGSVSTLTIQRTQQEDSAVYLCASSLAGWGGYEQYFGPGTRLTVT.

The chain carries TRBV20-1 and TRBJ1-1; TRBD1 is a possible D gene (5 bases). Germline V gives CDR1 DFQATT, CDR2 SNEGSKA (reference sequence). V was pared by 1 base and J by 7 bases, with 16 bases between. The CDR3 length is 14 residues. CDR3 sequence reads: CSARGITQGVEAFF. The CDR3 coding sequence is TGCAGTGCTAGAGGGATTACCCAGGGCGTTGAAGCTTTCTTT.

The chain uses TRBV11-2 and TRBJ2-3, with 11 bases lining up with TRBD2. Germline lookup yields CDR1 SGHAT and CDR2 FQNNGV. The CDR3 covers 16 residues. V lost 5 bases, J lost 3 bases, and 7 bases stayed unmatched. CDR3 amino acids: CASSTLLAGETDTQYF. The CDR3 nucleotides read TGTGCCAGCAGCACCCTACTAGCGGGAGAAACAGATACGCAGTATTTT. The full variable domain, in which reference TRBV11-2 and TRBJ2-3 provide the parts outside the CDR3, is EAGVAQSPRYKIIEKRQSVAFWCNPISGHATLYWYQQILGQGPKLLIQFQNNGVVDDSQLPKDRFSAERLKGVDSTLKIQPAKLEDSAVYLCASSTLLAGETDTQYFGPGTRLTVL.

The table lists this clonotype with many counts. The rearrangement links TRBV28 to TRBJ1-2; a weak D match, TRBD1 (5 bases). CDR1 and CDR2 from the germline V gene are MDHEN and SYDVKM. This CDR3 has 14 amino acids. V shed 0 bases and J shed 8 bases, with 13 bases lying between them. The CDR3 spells CASSLWPDKGGYTF. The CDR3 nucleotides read TGTGCCAGCAGTTTATGGCCGGACAAAGGAGGCTACACCTTC.

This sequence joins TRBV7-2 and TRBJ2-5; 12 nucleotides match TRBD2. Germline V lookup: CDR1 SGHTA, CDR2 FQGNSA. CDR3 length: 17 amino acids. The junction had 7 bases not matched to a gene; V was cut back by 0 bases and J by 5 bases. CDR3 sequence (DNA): TGTGCCAGCAGCTTAGCAAAACTAGCGGGAGGAGGGGAGACCCAGTACTTC. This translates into CASSLAKLAGGGETQYF. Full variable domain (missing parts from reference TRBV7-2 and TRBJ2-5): GAGVSQSPSNKVTEKGKDVELRCDPISGHTALYWYRQSLGQGLEFLIYFQGNSAPDKSGLPSDRFSAERTGGSVSTLTIQRTQQEDSAVYLCASSLAKLAGGGETQYFGPGTRLLVL.

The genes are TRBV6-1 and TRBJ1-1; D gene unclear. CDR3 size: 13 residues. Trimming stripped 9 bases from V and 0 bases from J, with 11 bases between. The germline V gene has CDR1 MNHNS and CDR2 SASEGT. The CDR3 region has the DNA TGTGCCAGTAAAGACACAATGAACACTGAAGCTTTCTTT. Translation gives CASKDTMNTEAFF.